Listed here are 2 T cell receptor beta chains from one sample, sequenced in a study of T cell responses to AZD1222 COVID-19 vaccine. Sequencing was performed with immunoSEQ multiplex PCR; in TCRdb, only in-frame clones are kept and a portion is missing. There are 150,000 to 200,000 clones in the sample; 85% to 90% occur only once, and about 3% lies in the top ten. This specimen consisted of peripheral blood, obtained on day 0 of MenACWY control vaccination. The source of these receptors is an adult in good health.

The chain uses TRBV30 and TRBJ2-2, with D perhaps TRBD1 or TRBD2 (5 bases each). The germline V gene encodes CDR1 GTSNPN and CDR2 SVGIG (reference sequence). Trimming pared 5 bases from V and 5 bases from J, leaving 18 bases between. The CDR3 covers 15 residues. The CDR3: CAWARGADITGELFF. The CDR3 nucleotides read TGTGCCTGGGCCCGAGGGGCGGACATAACCGGGGAGCTGTTTTTT.

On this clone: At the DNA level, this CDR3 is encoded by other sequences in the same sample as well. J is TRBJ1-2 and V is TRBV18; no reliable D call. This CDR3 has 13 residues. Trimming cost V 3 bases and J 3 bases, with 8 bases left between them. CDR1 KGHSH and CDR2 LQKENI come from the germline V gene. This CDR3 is CASSPDRDYGYTF. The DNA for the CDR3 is TGTGCCAGCTCACCCGACCGGGACTATGGCTACACCTTC.